This T cell receptor beta chain was identified during a study of OX40 agonist ivuxolimab in advanced cancers. Study-wide context: Two cutaneous melanoma patients and one hepatocellular carcinoma patient, three in all, had partial responses.

A few counts support this clone. Produced via immunoSEQ multiplex PCR; TCRdb's table is partial and in-frame only. The sample records tens of thousands of clones, over 80% being singletons. Germline V gives CDR1 SNHLY, CDR2 FYNNEI. The germline V and J ends were trimmed by 4 bases and 6 bases, with 16 bases remaining between them. The CDR3 loop spans 15 amino acids. This TCR came from an adult with an advanced solid tumor such as melanoma, head and neck, liver or kidney cancer. Source: CD4+ or CD8+ T cells sorted from blood, taken in a trial of the OX40 agonist ivuxolimab. The V call is TRBV2, the J call TRBJ1-5; D is undetermined. Written as DNA, the CDR3 is TGTGCCAGCAGTGCGGTGGTGCCAGGTGGTCAGCCCCAGCATTTT. Amino acid sequence: CASSAVVPGGQPQHF.